This T cell receptor (beta chain) was captured in a study of TIL therapy for anti-PD-1-resistant metastatic lung cancer. Sequencing used immunoSEQ v3. Survey-level samples got approximately 2 million read pairs; deep-level samples got about 5-6.5 million. TCRdb's copy holds only in-frame clones and misses some; the assay was immunoSEQ multiplex PCR. This repertoire shows roughly 50,000 clones, about three quarters found once; its top ten account for less than 6.5%. This sample's time point: pre-treatment sample, taken before nivolumab and TIL therapy. Pleural nodules or supraclavicular lymph nodes made up most of the excised metastases sampled. Between the trimmed V and J ends, which lost 5 bases and 2 bases, there was a span of 8 bases. This CDR3 has 13 residues. The germline CDR1 and CDR2 sequences are SGHAT and FQNNGV.

The sequence came from a person between 25 and 79 years old with non-small cell lung cancer. The starting material was tumor tissue, obtained at baseline. The chain uses TRBV11-2 and TRBJ2-3; no clear D gene. The CDR3 region has the DNA TGTGCCAGCAGCCTGACATACACAGATACGCAGTATTTT. Protein product: CASSLTYTDTQYF.